This T cell receptor (beta chain) was sequenced in a study of blood T cell repertoires in COVID-19. CDR3 size: 13 residues. Trimming left V 3 bases short and J 7 bases short, with 11 bases between. Germline-derived CDR1 and CDR2 are SGDLS and YYNGEE. How the authors handled the data: The assay estimated nucleated cells by amplifying reference gene primers. Produced via immunoSEQ multiplex PCR; TCRdb's table is partial and in-frame only. Clone size and V and J calls were adopted from that table, with D and trimming inferred from the DNA. The data hold about 350,000 clones, with roughly 90% observed a single time.

The TCR sequence derives from a woman in her 70s with COVID-19, enrolled during active disease. The chain carries TRBV9 and TRBJ2-1, with D perhaps TRBD2 (6 bases). Sequenced input: peripheral blood. CDR3 bases: TGTGCCAGCAGCGCACCGACTAGGAATGAGCAGTTCTTC. It yields the protein CASSAPTRNEQFF.